This TCR beta chain derives from a study of blood T cell repertoires in COVID-19. Data came from immunoSEQ multiplex PCR; TCRdb stores just in-frame clones and leaves some out. Altogether approximately 220,000 clones are present, about nine tenths being singletons, with the ten largest covering over 0.95%. Cohort assignment relied on participant-reported clinical history. Sequences were obtained from PBMCs or T cells enriched from blood (not recorded which). This TCR came from a man aged 25 to 45 who had recovered from COVID-19.

The CDR3 protein is CASGKTGDLPGANVLTF. Here the CDR3 DNA reads TGCGCCAGCGGAAAGACAGGGGACTTACCTGGGGCCAACGTCCTGACTTTC. The chain couples TRBV5-1 to TRBJ2-6, with 8 bases that match TRBD1. V gave up 7 bases and J gave up 2 bases; unmatched junction bases: 11. The CDR3 is 17 residues long. The V gene's germline CDR1 is SGHRS and CDR2 YFSETQ.